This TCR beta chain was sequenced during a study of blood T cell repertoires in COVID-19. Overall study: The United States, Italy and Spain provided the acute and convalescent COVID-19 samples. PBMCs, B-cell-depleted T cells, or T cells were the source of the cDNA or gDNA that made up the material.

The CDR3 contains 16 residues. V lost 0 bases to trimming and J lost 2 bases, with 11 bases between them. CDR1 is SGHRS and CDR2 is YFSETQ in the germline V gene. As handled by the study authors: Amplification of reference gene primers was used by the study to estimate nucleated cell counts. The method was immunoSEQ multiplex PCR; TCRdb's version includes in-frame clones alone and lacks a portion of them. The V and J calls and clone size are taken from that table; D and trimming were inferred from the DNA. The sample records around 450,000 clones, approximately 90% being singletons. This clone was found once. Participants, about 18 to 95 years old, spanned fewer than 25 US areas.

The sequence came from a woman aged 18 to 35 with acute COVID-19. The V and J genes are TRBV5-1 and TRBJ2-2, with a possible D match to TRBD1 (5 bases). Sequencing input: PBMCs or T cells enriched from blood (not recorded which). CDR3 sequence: CASSLGPRTNTGELFF. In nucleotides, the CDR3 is TGCGCCAGCAGCTTGGGACCGCGGACAAACACCGGGGAGCTGTTTTTT.